Presented here are 21 T cell receptor beta chains from one specimen sequenced in a study of glioma-infiltrating T cells. Amplification of TCR alpha and beta CDR3 regions from RNA used iRepertoire nested multiplex PCR. In TCRdb, the multiplex PCR reads were re-called with MiXCR into one record per CDR3 protein. The sample contains 300,000 to 450,000 distinct CDR3 sequences, 41% of which appear only once. The sample taken for sequencing was glioma tissue, nonneoplastic brain tissue, or PBMCs (not recorded which). These receptors all stem from a human donor with low-grade glioma or glioblastoma, undergoing nonglioma brain surgery, or in good health (not recorded which).

On this clonotype: A single base separates this from a much larger clone, so it may be a read error. The V and J genes are TRBV15 and TRBJ2-7, with TRBD1 matching 8 bases. The germline V gene has CDR1 LNHNV and CDR2 YYDKDF (reference sequence). J lost 2 bases, V lost 2 bases, and 8 bases had no gene match. The CDR3 covers 16 residues. CDR3 amino acids: CATSRTQTGGPYEQYF. The DNA of the CDR3 is TGTGCCACCAGCAGAACGCAAACAGGGGGTCCCTACGAGCAGTACTTC.

Concerning this clonotype: A much larger clone differs from this one at a single base, so this may be a read error. The chain employs TRBV20-1 and TRBJ2-1; D is unclear. Germline CDR1 DFQATT, CDR2 SNEGSKA (reference sequence). The CDR3 runs 10 residues. CDR3: CSVVYDEQFF. For the CDR3, the DNA is TGCAGTGTTGTCTACGATGAGCAGTTCTTC.

About this clonotype: A clone one base away is much larger, so this may be a read error. This chain joins TRBV6-1 and TRBJ1-1, with D perhaps TRBD1 (6 bases). Deletions cut 6 bases from V and 5 bases from J, with 16 bases between. The germline V gene encodes CDR1 MNHNS and CDR2 SASEGT. This CDR3 comprises 14 residues. CDR3 coding DNA: TGTGCCAGCAGCCAATGGACAGTGAGGACTGAAGCTTTCTTT. Protein: CASSQWTVRTEAFF.

This chain uses TRBV12-3 or TRBV12-4 with TRBJ2-3; no reliable D call. The CDR3 length is 12 residues. Trimming removed 4 bases from V and 4 bases from J, with 6 bases in between. The CDR3 DNA follows: TGTGCCAGCAGTTACCCCCCAGATACGCAGTATTTT. It specifies CASSYPPDTQYF.

The chain is built from TRBV6-4 and TRBJ2-7; 7 nucleotides agree with TRBD1. J gave up 0 bases and V 0 bases, and 8 bases lay outside the gene matches. Germline CDR1 reads MRHNA; CDR2 reads SNTAGT. CDR3 size: 17 residues. CDR3 region: CASSDSIRDRNSYEQYF. CDR3 nucleotides: TGTGCCAGCAGTGACTCGATTCGGGACAGAAACTCCTACGAGCAGTACTTC.

This clonotype occurred a few times. The chain has TRBV4-3 and TRBJ2-1; D gene unclear. V lost 0 bases and J lost 5, with 11 bases in between. The CDR3 spans 15 residues. Germline CDR1 LGHNA, CDR2 YSLEER. In DNA form, the CDR3 reads TGCGCCAGCAGCCAAGAGTATAACTTACACAATGAGCAGTTCTTC. This sequence encodes CASSQEYNLHNEQFF.

This clonotype was counted ten times or more. The chain has TRBV6-2 or TRBV6-3 and TRBJ2-7; D might be TRBD2 (5 bases). The CDR3 spans 12 residues. Germline values: CDR1 MNHEY, CDR2 SVGEGT. V was shortened by 6 bases and J by 7 bases, with 13 bases between the two germline ends. DNA for the CDR3: TGTGCCAGCAGGAGAGGGATCGGGGAGCAGTACTTC. This sequence encodes CASRRGIGEQYF.

The gene calls are TRBV4-1 and TRBJ2-7, with TRBD2 matching 10 bases. This CDR3 has 18 residues. V lost 0 bases, J lost 6 bases, and 14 bases stayed unmatched. Germline CDR1 is MGHRA and CDR2 is YSYEKL. CDR3 nucleotide sequence: TGCGCCAGCAGCCAAGAAGTTTCGGGGGTTGCTAGCGGGAGCGAGCAGTACTTC. Translation: CASSQEVSGVASGSEQYF.

As concerns this clonotype: A much more abundant neighbour one base away suggests this may be a read error. The chain has TRBV28 and TRBJ1-5; 7 bases fit TRBD1. The germline gives CDR1 MDHEN, CDR2 SYDVKM. This CDR3 has 16 residues. CDR3 bases: TGTGCCAGCAGTTCCCTACAGGGGACTGGCAATCAGCCCCGGCATTTT. This translates into CASSSLQGTGNQPRHF.

The J gene is TRBJ2-5, the V gene TRBV4-3; a weak D match, TRBD2 (5 bases). CDR1 and CDR2 (germline): LGHNA, YSLEER. The CDR3 has 15 amino acids. With 1 base removed from V and 1 base from J, the gap between germline ends came to 10 bases. The CDR3 loop is CASSQAPTSQETQYF. The CDR3 nucleotides read TGCGCCAGCAGCCAAGCCCCAACTAGCCAAGAGACCCAGTACTTC.

This clonotype was seen a handful of times. The J gene is TRBJ2-3, the V gene TRBV10-3; 11 bases align to TRBD2. The V segment lost 7 bases and the J segment 0 bases; nucleotides outside the gene matches: 3. The CDR3 has 15 amino acids. Germline V gives CDR1 ENHRY, CDR2 SYGVKD. The CDR3 spells CAINRLAGSTDTQYF. Here the CDR3 DNA reads TGTGCCATCAATCGACTAGCGGGAAGCACAGATACGCAGTATTTT.

The chain employs TRBV7-2 and TRBJ2-1; 8 positions agree with TRBD1. Unmatched junction bases numbered 4, after V lost 5 bases and J lost 7 bases. CDR1 and CDR2 from the germline V gene are SGHTA and FQGNSA. This CDR3 comprises 13 residues. This chain's CDR3 is CASSPTGVNEQFF. The CDR3, as DNA: TGTGCCAGCAGCCCGACAGGGGTAAATGAGCAGTTCTTC.

The chain is built from TRBV29-1 and TRBJ1-2; maybe TRBD1 (6 bases). V was pared by 8 bases and J by 3 bases, with 13 bases between. The CDR3 length is 12 residues. Germline V gives CDR1 SQVTM, CDR2 ANQGSEA. DNA for the CDR3: TGCAGCTACCTTCGGGGGCACTATGGCTACACCTTC. This encodes CSYLRGHYGYTF.

To note about this clonotype: This may arise from a read error, as a much more abundant clone is one base away. This chain joins TRBV20-1 and TRBJ2-3; D may be TRBD2 (5 bases). Trimming pared 3 bases from V and 6 bases from J, leaving 10 bases between. Per the germline V gene, CDR1 is DFQATT and CDR2 is SNEGSKA (reference sequence). This CDR3 contains 12 residues. The CDR3 bases are TGCAGTGCTAGCGGGGTGTGGGATACGCAGTATTTT. Its translation is CSASGVWDTQYF.

The chain couples TRBV7-9 to TRBJ2-7, with D possibly matching TRBD2 (6 bases). Germline loops: CDR1 SEHNR, CDR2 FQNEAQ (reference sequence). The CDR3 consists of 16 residues. V lost 1 base, J lost 3 bases, and 16 bases lay in between. The CDR3 is CASSLVRRAGGYEQYF. The CDR3 bases are TGTGCCAGCAGCTTAGTCCGACGTGCCGGGGGCTACGAGCAGTACTTC. Full variable domain (missing parts from reference TRBV7-9 and TRBJ2-7): DTGVSQNPRHKITKRGQNVTFRCDPISEHNRLYWYRQTLGQGPEFLTYFQNEAQLEKSRLLSDRFSAERPKGSFSTLEIQRTEQGDSAMYLCASSLVRRAGGYEQYFGPGTRLTVT.

This sequence joins TRBV28 and TRBJ2-5; D ambiguous. The CDR3 is 10 amino acids. V dropped 6 bases and J dropped 7 bases, with 6 bases sitting between them. Germline CDR1 MDHEN, CDR2 SYDVKM. This CDR3 is CASSTWTQYF. The CDR3 region has the DNA TGTGCCAGCAGCACCTGGACCCAGTACTTC.

The chain recombines TRBV28 with TRBJ2-7; tentatively, D is TRBD1 (5 bases). CDR3 length: 14 amino acids. The germline V gene has CDR1 MDHEN and CDR2 SYDVKM. Deletions cut 7 bases from V and 5 bases from J, with 18 bases between. The CDR3 DNA reads as TGTGCCAGCACCCTGAGGCAGGGAAGGAACGAGCAGTACTTC. The encoded protein is CASTLRQGRNEQYF.

The V and J genes are TRBV6-1 and TRBJ2-7; D is unresolved. Trimming cost V 5 bases and J 5 bases, with 25 bases left between them. The CDR3 runs to 17 residues. CDR1 is MNHNS, CDR2 SASEGT, per germline. CDR3 amino acids: CASSYFFWSASPDEQYF. CDR3 in DNA: TGTGCCAGCAGTTATTTCTTTTGGAGCGCGAGCCCAGACGAGCAGTACTTC.

The sample holds a few counts of this clonotype. The chain links TRBV2 to TRBJ2-7, with TRBD1 matching 8 bases. This CDR3 comprises 13 residues. The V gene end was trimmed by 10 bases and the J gene end by 4 bases; junction bases not matched to a gene: 9. Germline assignment: CDR1 SNHLY and CDR2 FYNNEI. Here the CDR3 reads CATEMGTGYEQYF. In nucleotides, the CDR3 is TGTGCCACCGAAATGGGGACAGGATACGAGCAGTACTTC.

This clonotype was picked up a small number of times. This chain uses TRBV2 with TRBJ2-7, with 7 bases lining up with TRBD1. Germline V gene lookup returns CDR1 SNHLY and CDR2 FYNNEI. Trimming removed 6 bases from V and 6 bases from J; junction bases left unmatched: 5. The CDR3 length is 12 residues. CDR3 in DNA: TGTGCCAGCAGCTACACAGGGGTCGAGCAGTACTTC. This gives the protein CASSYTGVEQYF.

A note on this clonotype: The CDR3 carries no conserved terminal phenylalanine or tryptophan, so it likely arises from a read error. The rearrangement joins TRBV7-2 to TRBJ2-7; either TRBD1 or TRBD2 may supply D (5 bases each). This CDR3 has 15 residues. The V end was cut by 5 bases, the J end by 5 bases, with 19 bases between. Germline loops: CDR1 SGHTA, CDR2 FQGNSA. CDR3 in amino acids: CASSPEGRRPHEQYS. The CDR3 coding sequence is TGTGCCAGCAGCCCAGAGGGACGACGTCCCCACGAGCAGTACTCC.